This entry lists 20 T cell receptor beta chains sequenced from one sample in a study of OX40 agonist ivuxolimab in advanced cancers. Clones were read by immunoSEQ multiplex PCR, and TCRdb kept only the in-frame ones, dropping some. Among about 25,000 clones listed, about 86% were seen once. The specimen was CD4+ or CD8+ T cells sorted from blood, collected in a trial of the OX40 agonist ivuxolimab. These receptors were taken from an adult with an advanced solid tumor such as melanoma, head and neck, liver or kidney cancer.

The chain employs TRBV11-2 and TRBJ2-5, with a possible D match to TRBD2 (6 bases). CDR1 is SGHAT and CDR2 is FQNNGV in the germline V gene. The CDR3 is made up of 16 amino acids. Trimming took off 4 bases at V and 3 bases at J, with 18 bases between the two ends. CDR3 amino acids: CASSSHGGMGEETQYF. The CDR3 DNA sequence: TGTGCCAGCAGCTCCCATGGAGGGATGGGGGAAGAGACCCAGTACTTC.

The chain combines TRBV5-1 with TRBJ1-1; unclear D gene. Germline values: CDR1 SGHRS, CDR2 YFSETQ. V was pared by 0 bases and J by 3 bases, with 6 bases between. The CDR3 runs to 13 residues. For the CDR3, the DNA is TGCGCCAGCAGCTTGGCAGATTACACTGAAGCTTTCTTT. Protein product: CASSLADYTEAFF. The whole variable domain, filled in from reference TRBV5-1 and TRBJ1-1, reads KAGVTQTPRYLIKTRGQQVTLSCSPISGHRSVSWYQQTPGQGLQFLFEYFSETQRNKGNFPGRFSGRQFSNSRSEMNVSTLELGDSALYLCASSLADYTEAFFGQGTRLTVV.

This clone turned up a few times. The chain links TRBV7-9 to TRBJ1-1, with TRBD1 matching 8 bases. Germline loops: CDR1 SEHNR, CDR2 FQNEAQ (reference sequence). The CDR3 is made up of 14 amino acids. V was clipped by 5 bases and J by 6 bases; unmatched bases: 8. This CDR3 is CASSPTGDDAEAFF. CDR3 coding DNA: TGTGCCAGCAGCCCGACAGGGGACGACGCTGAAGCTTTCTTT.

This chain uses TRBV30 with TRBJ2-7; 7 bases fit TRBD2. The V segment lost 6 bases and the J segment 12 bases; nucleotides outside the gene matches: 2. The germline V gene has CDR1 GTSNPN and CDR2 SVGIG (reference sequence). CDR3 length: 8 residues. CDR3 in amino acids: CACPGGYF. Written as DNA, the CDR3 is TGTGCCTGCCCGGGGGGGTACTTC.

This clone has just one count. The rearrangement links TRBV6-5 to TRBJ2-4; D is ambiguous. The CDR3 spans 15 residues. With 1 base removed from V and 1 base from J, the gap between germline ends came to 8 bases. CDR1 is MNHEY and CDR2 is SVGAGI in the germline V gene. As DNA, the CDR3 is TGTGCCAGCAGTTACTTTCGGACGGCCAAAAACATTCAGTACTTC. Protein sequence: CASSYFRTAKNIQYF.

This sequence joins TRBV27 and TRBJ2-7; D uncertain. The V gene lost 5 bases and the J gene lost 3 bases, with 11 bases spanning the gap. This CDR3 spans 13 amino acids. The germline V gene has CDR1 MNHEY and CDR2 SMNVEV (reference sequence). The CDR3 region has the DNA TGTGCCAGCAGTCTCACGGGCGACTACGAGCAGTACTTC. As protein: CASSLTGDYEQYF.

The chain carries TRBV28 and TRBJ1-4; 7 bases align to TRBD1. V gave up 3 bases and J gave up 10 bases; unmatched junction bases: 8. Germline V gene sequence: CDR1 MDHEN, CDR2 SYDVKM. The CDR3 is 14 residues long. The DNA for the CDR3 is TGTGCCAGCAGTTTGACAGGGAGGACAGGAAAACTGTTTTTT. This gives the protein CASSLTGRTGKLFF. The full variable domain, with the rest looked up from reference TRBV28 and TRBJ1-4, is DVKVTQSSRYLVKRTGEKVFLECVQDMDHENMFWYRQDPGLGLRLIYFSYDVKMKEKGDIPEGYSVSREKKERFSLILESASTNQTSMYLCASSLTGRTGKLFFGSGTQLSVL.

J is TRBJ2-5 and V is TRBV14, with 7 positions matching TRBD1. The CDR3 is made up of 14 amino acids. Germline V lookup: CDR1 SGHDN, CDR2 FVKESK. With V trimmed by 2 bases and J by 5 bases, 5 bases remained unmatched. The CDR3 region has the DNA TGTGCCAGCAGCCAAACAGGGGCCAGGGAGACCCAGTACTTC. This encodes CASSQTGARETQYF.

CDR3 nucleotide sequence: TGTGCCAGCAGGAGCGTAGGAGCAGATACGCAGTATTTT. Translated: CASRSVGADTQYF. The chain couples TRBV27 to TRBJ2-3; D remains unclear. V dropped 6 bases and J dropped 4 bases, with 11 bases sitting between them. In germline, CDR1 is MNHEY, CDR2 SMNVEV (reference sequence). CDR3 length equals 13 residues.

The chain recombines TRBV11-2 with TRBJ2-1; 8 bases map to TRBD2. Losses at the gene ends were 5 bases for V and 8 bases for J; bases not matched to a gene: 8. Germline CDR1 reads SGHAT; CDR2 reads FQNNGV. The CDR3 is 14 amino acids. The CDR3 loop reads CASSAGGPADEQFF. The CDR3 DNA follows: TGTGCCAGCAGCGCGGGGGGTCCCGCGGATGAGCAGTTCTTC.

The rearrangement uses TRBV6-6 and TRBJ2-5; D remains unclear. The germline V gene has CDR1 MNHNY and CDR2 SVGAGI (reference sequence). CDR3 length: 14 amino acids. Between the trimmed V and J ends, which lost 6 bases and 3 bases, there was a span of 14 bases. The CDR3 sequence is CASSHPFGEETQYF. In DNA form, the CDR3 reads TGTGCCAGCAGCCACCCATTTGGGGAAGAGACCCAGTACTTC.

DNA of the CDR3: TGCGCCAGCAGCCAAGGGGGACTGCCGGGGGACGAGCAGTACTTC. Translated, it gives CASSQGGLPGDEQYF. The V call is TRBV4-1, the J call TRBJ2-7; TRBD2 might be the D (6 bases). This CDR3 contains 15 residues. V was cut by 1 base and J by 5 bases, with 15 bases left in between. From germline, CDR1 is MGHRA and CDR2 YSYEKL.

The CDR3 loop reads CASSLIAGNTGELFF. CDR3 sequence (DNA): TGTGCCAGCAGTTTAATAGCGGGGAACACCGGGGAGCTGTTTTTT. The chain links TRBV27 to TRBJ2-2; 7 bases map to TRBD2. CDR1 and CDR2 from the germline V gene are MNHEY and SMNVEV (reference sequence). V gave up 2 bases and J gave up 1 base; unmatched junction bases: 1. CDR3 size: 15 residues.

There are a few counts of this clone. This sample includes further DNA sequences coding for the same CDR3. The chain couples TRBV9 to TRBJ1-2; D is undetermined. V was pared by 0 bases and J by 3 bases, with 6 bases between. Germline V gene data show CDR1 as SGDLS and CDR2 as YYNGEE. This CDR3 is 13 amino acids long. The CDR3 spells CASSVGGDYGYTF. CDR3 sequence (DNA): TGTGCCAGCAGCGTAGGGGGTGACTATGGCTACACCTTC.

The count of this clone is one. J is TRBJ2-7 and V is TRBV7-9, with 7 nucleotides matching TRBD2. The CDR3 has 12 residues. The V segment lost 5 bases and the J segment 6 bases; nucleotides outside the gene matches: 4. The germline V gene encodes CDR1 SEHNR and CDR2 FQNEAQ (reference sequence). The CDR3 sequence: CASSLREAEQYF. As DNA, the CDR3 is TGTGCCAGCAGCCTCCGGGAGGCCGAGCAGTACTTC.

The chain couples TRBV7-2 to TRBJ2-1; TRBD1 agrees at 9 bases. Per the germline V gene, CDR1 is SGHTA and CDR2 is FQGNSA. V gave up 1 base and J gave up 9 bases; unmatched junction bases: 1. This CDR3 region has 13 residues. In DNA, the CDR3 is TGTGCCAGCAGCTTAGTGGACAGGGGTGAGCAGTTCTTC. Translated: CASSLVDRGEQFF.

The genes are TRBV29-1 and TRBJ2-6; the D is unclear. This CDR3 is built from 13 residues. Per germline, CDR1 SQVTM and CDR2 ANQGSEA. The ends were cut back, 2 bases at V and 0 bases at J, with 2 bases in the middle. DNA for the CDR3: TGCAGCGTTGAATTCTCTGGGGCCAACGTCCTGACTTTC. Protein product: CSVEFSGANVLTF.

There are a few counts of this clone. This chain uses TRBV5-6 with TRBJ1-2; a weak D match, TRBD1 (6 bases). Germline V CDR1 and CDR2: SGHDT, YYEEEE. The V end was cut by 4 bases, the J end by 5 bases, with 15 bases between. This CDR3 has 14 amino acids. CDR3 residues: CASSLRQARYGYTF. CDR3 coding DNA: TGTGCCAGCAGCCTCCGACAGGCCCGATATGGCTACACCTTC.

This chain uses TRBV7-8 with TRBJ2-1; D might be TRBD2 (6 bases). This CDR3 contains 13 residues. Trimming shortened V by 1 base and J by 9 bases, and 10 bases separated the two germline ends. The germline gives CDR1 SGHVS, CDR2 FQNEAQ. In DNA, the CDR3 is TGTGCCAGCAGCTTAGGGCTAGCGCTTGAGCAGTTCTTC. Amino acids: CASSLGLALEQFF.

This clone was seen a single time. This chain connects TRBV28 to TRBJ2-2, with TRBD1 identical over 9 bases. The junction had 7 bases not matched to a gene; V was cut back by 2 bases and J by 3 bases. CDR1 and CDR2 (germline): MDHEN, SYDVKM. The CDR3 covers 17 residues. CDR3 DNA: TGTGCCAGCAGTTTAGCCTGGACAGGGGATGACACCGGGGAGCTGTTTTTT. The encoded protein is CASSLAWTGDDTGELFF.